This TCR beta chain was sequenced in a study of blood T cell repertoires in COVID-19. Study background: T cells, B-cell-depleted T cells, or PBMCs provided the cDNA or gDNA that served as material.

Trimming took off 3 bases at V and 2 bases at J, with 17 bases between the two ends. There are 16 residues in the CDR3. Germline assignment: CDR1 MDHEN and CDR2 SYDVKM. Methods used by the authors: It was from reference gene primer amplification that nucleated cell counts were estimated. Measured with immunoSEQ multiplex PCR; TCRdb has only the in-frame clones, and not every one. V and J calls and clone size follow that table, whereas D and trimming were derived from the DNA. The table includes about 160,000 clones, around 87% detected once. The specimen sequenced was peripheral blood. The gene calls are TRBV28 and TRBJ2-7; D might be TRBD1 (6 bases). The clonotype originates from a man in his late teens or twenties with COVID-19, enrolled during active disease. The CDR3 nucleotides read TGTGCCAGCAGTTTCCGCCTACGGGACACCGCCTACGAGCAGTACTTC. Its protein is CASSFRLRDTAYEQYF. Full variable domain (missing parts from reference TRBV28 and TRBJ2-7): DVKVTQSSRYLVKRTGEKVFLECVQDMDHENMFWYRQDPGLGLRLIYFSYDVKMKEKGDIPEGYSVSREKKERFSLILESASTNQTSMYLCASSFRLRDTAYEQYFGPGTRLTVT.